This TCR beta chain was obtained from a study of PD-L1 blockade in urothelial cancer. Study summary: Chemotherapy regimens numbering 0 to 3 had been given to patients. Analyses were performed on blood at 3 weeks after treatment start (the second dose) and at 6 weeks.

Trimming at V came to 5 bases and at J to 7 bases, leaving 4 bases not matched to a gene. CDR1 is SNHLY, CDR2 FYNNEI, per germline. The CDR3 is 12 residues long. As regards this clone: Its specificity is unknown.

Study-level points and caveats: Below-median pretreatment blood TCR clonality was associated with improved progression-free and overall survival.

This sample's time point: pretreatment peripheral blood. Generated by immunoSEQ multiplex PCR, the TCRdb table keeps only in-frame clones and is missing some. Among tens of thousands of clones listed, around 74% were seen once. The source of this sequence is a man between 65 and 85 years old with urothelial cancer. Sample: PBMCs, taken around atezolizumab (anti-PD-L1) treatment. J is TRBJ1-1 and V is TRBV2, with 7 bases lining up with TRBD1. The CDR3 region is CASSRDRIEAFF. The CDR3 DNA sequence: TGTGCCAGCAGTCGGGACAGAATTGAAGCTTTCTTT.